This TCR beta chain was recorded in a study of T cell responses to AZD1222 COVID-19 vaccine. V gave up 0 bases and J gave up 0 bases, with 13 bases separating them. Germline assignment: CDR1 LGHNA and CDR2 YNFKEQ. CDR3 length equals 17 residues. Method: immunoSEQ multiplex PCR; TCRdb's copy keeps in-frame clones and lacks some. In the table there are more than 85,000 clones, 85% to 90% of which are singletons. The source is an adult in good health. The chain uses TRBV4-2 and TRBJ2-3; tentative D call: TRBD2 (5 bases). The sample consisted of peripheral blood, taken on day 0 of AZD1222 vaccination. The CDR3 nucleotides are TGTGCCAGCAGCCAAGATACTGGAGGATCTAGCACAGATACGCAGTATTTT. It codes for CASSQDTGGSSTDTQYF.